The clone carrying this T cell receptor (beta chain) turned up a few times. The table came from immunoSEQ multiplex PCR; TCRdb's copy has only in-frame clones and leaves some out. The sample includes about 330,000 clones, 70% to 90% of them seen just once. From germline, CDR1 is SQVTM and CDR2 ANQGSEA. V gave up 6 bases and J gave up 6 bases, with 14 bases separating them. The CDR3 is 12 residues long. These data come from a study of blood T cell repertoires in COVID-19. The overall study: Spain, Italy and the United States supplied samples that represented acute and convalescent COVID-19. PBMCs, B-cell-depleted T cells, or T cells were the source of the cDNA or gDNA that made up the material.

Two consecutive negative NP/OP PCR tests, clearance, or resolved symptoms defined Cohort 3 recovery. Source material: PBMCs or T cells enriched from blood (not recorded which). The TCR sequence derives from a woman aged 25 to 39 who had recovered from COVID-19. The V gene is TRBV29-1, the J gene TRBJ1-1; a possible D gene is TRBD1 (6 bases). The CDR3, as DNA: TGCAGCGTCGGCAGAAGGGGGTCTGAAGCTTTCTTT. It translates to CSVGRRGSEAFF.